This TCR beta chain emerged from a study of T-cell memory formation after mild COVID-19. TCRdb re-called the 5' RACE reads with MiXCR, one entry per CDR3 protein. Of around 470,000 distinct CDR3 sequences in the sample, roughly 20% were seen once. This clonotype was detected ten times or more. Sequencing was done on a sample of PBMCs or a T cell subset sorted from them (not recorded which). The TCR originated in an adult woman who had mild COVID-19 (a few samples of this study predate the infection). Cell type and time point are not known.

Written as DNA, the CDR3 is TGTGCCAGCAGCTTAGTTCAGGGGCCCCCTGATACGCAGTATTTT. Translation: CASSLVQGPPDTQYF. This chain links TRBV11-2 with TRBJ2-3; D may be TRBD1 (6 bases). V was trimmed by 1 base and J by 6 bases, leaving 14 bases between them. Germline values: CDR1 SGHAT, CDR2 FQNNGV. There are 15 residues in the CDR3.